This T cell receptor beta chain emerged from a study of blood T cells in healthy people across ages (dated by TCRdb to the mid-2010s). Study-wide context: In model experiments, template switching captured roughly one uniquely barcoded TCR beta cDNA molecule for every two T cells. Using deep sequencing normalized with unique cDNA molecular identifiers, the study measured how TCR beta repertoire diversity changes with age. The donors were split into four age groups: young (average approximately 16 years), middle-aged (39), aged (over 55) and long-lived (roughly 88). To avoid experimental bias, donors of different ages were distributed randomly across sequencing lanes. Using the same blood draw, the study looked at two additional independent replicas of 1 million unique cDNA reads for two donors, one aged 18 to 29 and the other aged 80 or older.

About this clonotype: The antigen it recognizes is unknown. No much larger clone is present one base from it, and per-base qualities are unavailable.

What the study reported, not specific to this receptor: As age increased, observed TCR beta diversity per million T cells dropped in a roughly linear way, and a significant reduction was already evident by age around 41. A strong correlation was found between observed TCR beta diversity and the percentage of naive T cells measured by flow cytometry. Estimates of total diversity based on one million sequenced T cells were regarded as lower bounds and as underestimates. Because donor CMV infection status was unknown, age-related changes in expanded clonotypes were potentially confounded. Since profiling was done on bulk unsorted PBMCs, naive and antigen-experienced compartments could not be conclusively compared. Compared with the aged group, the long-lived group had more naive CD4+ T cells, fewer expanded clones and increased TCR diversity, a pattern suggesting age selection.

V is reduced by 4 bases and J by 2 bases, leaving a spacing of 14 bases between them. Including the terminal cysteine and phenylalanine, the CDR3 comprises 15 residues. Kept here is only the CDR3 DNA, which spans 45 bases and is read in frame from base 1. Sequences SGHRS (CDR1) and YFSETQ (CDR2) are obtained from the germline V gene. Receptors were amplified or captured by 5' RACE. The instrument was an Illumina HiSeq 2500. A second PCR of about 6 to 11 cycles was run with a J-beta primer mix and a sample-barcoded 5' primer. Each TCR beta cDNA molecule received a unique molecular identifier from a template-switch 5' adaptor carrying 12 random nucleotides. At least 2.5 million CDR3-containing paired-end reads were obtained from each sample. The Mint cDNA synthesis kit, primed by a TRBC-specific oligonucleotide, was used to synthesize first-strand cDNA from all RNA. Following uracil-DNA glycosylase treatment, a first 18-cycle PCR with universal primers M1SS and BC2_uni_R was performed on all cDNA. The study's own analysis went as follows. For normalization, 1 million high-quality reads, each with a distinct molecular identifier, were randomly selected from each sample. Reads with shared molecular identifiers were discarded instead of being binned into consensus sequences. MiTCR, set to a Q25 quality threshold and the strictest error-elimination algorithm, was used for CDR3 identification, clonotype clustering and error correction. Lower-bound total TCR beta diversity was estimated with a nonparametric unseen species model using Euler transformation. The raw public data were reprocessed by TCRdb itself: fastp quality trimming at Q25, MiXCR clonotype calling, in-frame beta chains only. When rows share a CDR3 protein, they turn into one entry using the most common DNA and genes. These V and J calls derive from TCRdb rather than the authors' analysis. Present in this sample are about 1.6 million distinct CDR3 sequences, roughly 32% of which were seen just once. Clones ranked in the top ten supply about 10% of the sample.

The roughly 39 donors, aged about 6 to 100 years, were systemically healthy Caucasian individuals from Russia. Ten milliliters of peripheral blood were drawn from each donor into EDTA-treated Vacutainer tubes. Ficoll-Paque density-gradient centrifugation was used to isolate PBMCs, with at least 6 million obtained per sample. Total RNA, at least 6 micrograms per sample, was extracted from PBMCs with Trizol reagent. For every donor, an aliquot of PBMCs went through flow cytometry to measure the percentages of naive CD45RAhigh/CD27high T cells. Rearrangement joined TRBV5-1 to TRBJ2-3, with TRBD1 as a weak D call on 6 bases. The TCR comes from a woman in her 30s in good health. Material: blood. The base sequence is TGCGCCAGCAGCCCCTGGGGGCAGCCCACAGATACGCAGTATTTT. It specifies CASSPWGQPTDTQYF. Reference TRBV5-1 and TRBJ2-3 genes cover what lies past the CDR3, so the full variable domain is KAGVTQTPRYLIKTRGQQVTLSCSPISGHRSVSWYQQTPGQGLQFLFEYFSETQRNKGNFPGRFSGRQFSNSRSEMNVSTLELGDSALYLCASSPWGQPTDTQYFGPGTRLTVL.